This TCR beta chain came from a study of blood T cells in healthy people across ages. Whole-study results and caveats: Because sorting was not performed, PBMCs prevented conclusive naive versus antigen-experienced comparison.

The sample providers were healthy Caucasian people from Russia, aged about 6 to 90. The V gene lost 0 bases and the J gene lost 8 bases, with 12 bases spanning the gap. Germline V gene lookup returns CDR1 SGHTA and CDR2 FQGNSA. This CDR3 comprises 14 residues. Concerning this clonotype: No antigen is known for it.

Together with a sample-barcoded 5' primer, a J-beta primer mix was included in a second PCR lasting about 7 to 11 cycles. No fewer than 2.5 million CDR3-containing paired-end reads came from each sample. TCRdb independently ran MiXCR on the 5' RACE reads; one entry per CDR3 protein. Of roughly 800,000 distinct CDR3 sequences listed, roughly 60% are singletons. The sequenced sample was blood. The sequence derives from a man under 40 in good health. The V gene is TRBV7-2, the J gene TRBJ2-3, with D uncertain. The CDR3 reads CASSLARQPTTQYF. CDR3 in DNA: TGTGCCAGCAGCTTAGCCCGTCAGCCAACTACGCAGTATTTT.